This T cell receptor beta chain was identified in a study of T cells after yellow fever vaccination. Overall study results and limits: Primary-vaccination clones mostly resurfaced post-booster (roughly 97% CD4, approximately 89% CD8).

This clonotype has at least ten counts. Its matching antigen is unknown. Germline trimming cut 5 bases from V and 5 bases from J; bases unmatched to any gene: 4. Germline loops: CDR1 SEHNR, CDR2 FQNEAQ (reference sequence). The CDR3 length is 13 residues. TCRdb re-analysed the 5' RACE reads in MiXCR, keeping a single row per CDR3 protein. Among about 330,000 distinct CDR3 sequences listed, roughly 4% were seen once. The sequence derives from a young man who received the YFV17D yellow fever vaccine. The sample was PBMCs, taken 5 days after the yellow fever booster vaccination. The chain joins TRBV7-9 to TRBJ2-7, with TRBD1 matching 9 bases. DNA of the CDR3: TGTGCCAGCAGCGGCCGGGACAGGGACGAGCAGTACGTC. It is translated as CASSGRDRDEQYV.